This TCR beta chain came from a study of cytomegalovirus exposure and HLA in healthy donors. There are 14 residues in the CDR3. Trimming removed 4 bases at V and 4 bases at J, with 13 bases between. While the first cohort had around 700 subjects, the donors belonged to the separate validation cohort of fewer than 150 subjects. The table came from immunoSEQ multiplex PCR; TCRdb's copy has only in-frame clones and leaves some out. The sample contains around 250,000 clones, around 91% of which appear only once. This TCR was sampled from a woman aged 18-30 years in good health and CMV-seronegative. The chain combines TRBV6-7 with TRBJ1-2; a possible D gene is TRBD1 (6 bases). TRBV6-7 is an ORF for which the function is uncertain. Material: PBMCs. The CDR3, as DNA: TGTGCCAGCAGTTTTTACAGGGAGGGCTATGGCTACACCTTC. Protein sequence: CASSFYREGYGYTF.